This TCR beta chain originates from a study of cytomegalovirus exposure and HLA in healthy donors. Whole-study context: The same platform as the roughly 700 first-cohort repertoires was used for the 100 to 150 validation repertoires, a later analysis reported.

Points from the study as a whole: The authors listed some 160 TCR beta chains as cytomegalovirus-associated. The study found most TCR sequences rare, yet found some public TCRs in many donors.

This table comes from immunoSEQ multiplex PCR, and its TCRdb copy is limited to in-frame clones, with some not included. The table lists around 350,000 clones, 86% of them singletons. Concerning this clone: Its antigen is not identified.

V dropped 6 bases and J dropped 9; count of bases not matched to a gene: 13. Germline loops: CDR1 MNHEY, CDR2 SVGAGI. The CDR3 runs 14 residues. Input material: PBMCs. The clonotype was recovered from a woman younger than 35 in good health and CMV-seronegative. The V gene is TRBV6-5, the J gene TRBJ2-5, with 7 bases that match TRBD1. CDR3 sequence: CASSRLRGKLAQYF. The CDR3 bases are TGTGCCAGCAGCCGACTCAGGGGGAAACTGGCCCAGTACTTC.